These 30 T cell receptor beta chains were sequenced from one sample in a study of OX40 agonist ivuxolimab in advanced cancers. TCRdb's table, derived via immunoSEQ multiplex PCR, lists solely in-frame clones and lacks some. Of some 61,000 clones listed, roughly 90% are singletons. The specimen was CD4+ or CD8+ T cells sorted from blood, collected in a trial of the OX40 agonist ivuxolimab. The receptor set was obtained from an adult with an advanced solid tumor such as melanoma, head and neck, liver or kidney cancer.

This chain joins TRBV4-2 and TRBJ2-5; 13 bases fit TRBD2. Per the germline V gene, CDR1 is LGHNA and CDR2 is YNFKEQ. This CDR3 spans 16 amino acids. With V trimmed by 4 bases and J by 1 base, 3 bases remained unmatched. The CDR3 here is CASSPGLAGLQETQYF. The CDR3 DNA sequence: TGTGCCAGCAGCCCGGGACTAGCGGGGCTCCAAGAGACCCAGTACTTC.

The chain recombines TRBV6-4 with TRBJ2-1, with D tentatively TRBD2 (6 bases). Trimming shortened V by 6 bases and J by 5 bases, and 17 bases separated the two germline ends. Germline V gene lookup returns CDR1 MRHNA and CDR2 SNTAGT. This CDR3 has 15 amino acids. CDR3 amino acids: CASSQLALANNEQFF. As DNA, the CDR3 is TGTGCCAGCAGCCAACTAGCCCTAGCAAACAATGAGCAGTTCTTC.

This clone was detected only once. The genes are TRBV6-1 and TRBJ1-1; 7 bases fit TRBD1. V was pared by 8 bases and J by 5 bases, with 11 bases of the junction left unmatched. CDR1 and CDR2 (germline): MNHNS, SASEGT. This CDR3 is built from 14 residues. CDR3 nucleotides: TGTGCCAGCCTGATAACAGGGGAAGGTACTGAAGCTTTCTTT. Amino acids: CASLITGEGTEAFF.

The chain recombines TRBV29-1 with TRBJ2-1, with 8 nucleotides matching TRBD2. V trimming: 5 bases; J trimming: 9 bases; junction bases outside the gene matches: 21. Germline assignment: CDR1 SQVTM and CDR2 ANQGSEA. This CDR3 region has 17 residues. The CDR3 region is CSVTPAGEAGYLGEQFF. The CDR3, as DNA: TGCAGCGTTACACCAGCGGGAGAGGCCGGTTACTTGGGTGAGCAGTTCTTC.

The CDR3: CASSGYTGNTEAFF. The CDR3 region has the DNA TGTGCCAGTAGTGGATACACCGGGAACACTGAAGCTTTCTTT. This chain links TRBV19 with TRBJ1-1; D remains unclear. Trimming left V 5 bases short and J 1 base short, with 11 bases between. In germline, CDR1 is LNHDA, CDR2 SQIVND (reference sequence). CDR3 size: 14 residues.

This chain joins TRBV18 and TRBJ2-2; D gene ambiguous. CDR3 length: 15 residues. The V gene's germline CDR1 is KGHSH and CDR2 LQKENI. With 3 bases removed from V and 5 bases from J, the gap between germline ends came to 13 bases. The DNA for the CDR3 is TGTGCCAGCTCACCGGGTGGTGGAACTACCGGGGAGCTGTTTTTT. It codes for CASSPGGGTTGELFF.

This clone was seen only once. J is TRBJ1-1 and V is TRBV10-3; TRBD1 aligns across 11 bases. The trim removed 2 bases at V and 5 bases at J, leaving 7 bases unmatched. CDR3 size: 16 residues. From germline, CDR1 is ENHRY and CDR2 SYGVKD. CDR3 sequence: CAISEHGQGARTEAFF. The CDR3 DNA is TGTGCCATCAGTGAGCATGGACAGGGGGCGAGAACTGAAGCTTTCTTT.

To note about this clone: Other DNA sequences in this specimen translate into the identical CDR3. This chain links TRBV5-1 with TRBJ2-2; 9 bases are a match to TRBD1. The germline V gene encodes CDR1 SGHRS and CDR2 YFSETQ. CDR3 length: 15 amino acids. With 3 bases clipped from V and 4 bases from J, the junction kept 4 bases outside the gene matches. The CDR3 nucleotides are TGCGCCAGCAGCTGGGGGACAGGGAGCACCGGGGAGCTGTTTTTT. The encoded protein is CASSWGTGSTGELFF.

The chain employs TRBV11-2 and TRBJ2-1, with D unclear. V gave up 4 bases and J gave up 4 bases, with 17 bases separating them. This CDR3 comprises 16 residues. Germline V CDR1 and CDR2: SGHAT, FQNNGV. The CDR3 sequence: CASSSGWGNAYNEQFF. Written as DNA, the CDR3 is TGTGCCAGCAGCTCCGGTTGGGGTAATGCGTACAATGAGCAGTTCTTC.

The rearrangement uses TRBV7-3 and TRBJ2-2; perhaps TRBD2 as D (6 bases). The CDR3 extends over 14 amino acids. Trimming took 2 bases from V and 6 from J, leaving 10 bases between them. From germline, CDR1 is SGHTA and CDR2 FQGTGA. The CDR3 bases are TGTGCCAGCAGCTTACCAGGAGGGGCCGGGGAGCTGTTTTTT. It yields the protein CASSLPGGAGELFF.

V is TRBV27 and J is TRBJ2-1; perhaps TRBD1 as D (6 bases). In germline, CDR1 is MNHEY, CDR2 SMNVEV (reference sequence). The V and J ends lost 6 bases and 7 bases respectively, with 16 bases between them. The length of the CDR3 is 14 residues. The CDR3 region has the DNA TGTGCCAGCAGAGGTACAGGGTATACGAATGAGCAGTTCTTC. Translation: CASRGTGYTNEQFF.

The V call is TRBV27, the J call TRBJ2-5; 10 bases are a match to TRBD1. The CDR3 has 14 residues. Germline lookup yields CDR1 MNHEY and CDR2 SMNVEV (reference sequence). J was trimmed by 5 bases and V by 5 bases; bases with no gene match: 5. The CDR3, as DNA: TGTGCCAGCAGTCCGGGACAGGGGTACGAGACCCAGTACTTC. Protein sequence: CASSPGQGYETQYF.

This sequence joins TRBV28 and TRBJ2-4; weak D call: TRBD1 (6 bases). The germline V and J ends were trimmed by 5 bases and 0 bases, with 11 bases remaining between them. The germline gives CDR1 MDHEN, CDR2 SYDVKM. The CDR3 loop spans 15 amino acids. The CDR3 sequence: CASSINRVAKNIQYF. The CDR3 bases are TGTGCCAGCAGTATCAACAGGGTAGCCAAAAACATTCAGTACTTC.

V and J are TRBV2 and TRBJ1-3; D is ambiguous. The germline CDR1 and CDR2 sequences are SNHLY and FYNNEI. The CDR3 has 14 amino acids. Trimming took off 7 bases at V and 0 bases at J, with 10 bases between the two ends. The CDR3 region is CASTWFDSGNTIYF. The CDR3, as DNA: TGTGCCAGCACCTGGTTCGACTCTGGAAACACCATATATTTT.

The chain links TRBV5-1 to TRBJ2-2, with 10 bases aligning to TRBD1. In germline, CDR1 is SGHRS, CDR2 YFSETQ. The CDR3 is 16 amino acids. V shed 3 bases and J 1 base; nucleotides not matched to a gene: 3. As DNA, the CDR3 is TGCGCCAGCAGCTCCGGGACAGGGGTGAACACCGGGGAGCTGTTTTTT. Protein sequence: CASSSGTGVNTGELFF.

Only one count was recorded for this clone. This sequence joins TRBV4-2 and TRBJ2-1; TRBD2 matches 7 bases. The trim removed 4 bases at V and 0 bases at J, leaving 6 bases unmatched. In germline, CDR1 is LGHNA, CDR2 YNFKEQ. The CDR3 is 16 residues long. The CDR3 sequence: CASSPRGGSSYNEQFF. CDR3 coding DNA: TGTGCCAGCAGCCCCCGGGGAGGGAGCTCCTACAATGAGCAGTTCTTC.

This chain uses TRBV6-5 with TRBJ2-7, with D unresolved. CDR3 size: 13 residues. With 5 bases removed from V and 0 bases from J, the gap between germline ends came to 8 bases. In germline, CDR1 is MNHEY, CDR2 SVGAGI. The CDR3 spells CASSMDPSYEQYF. The CDR3 DNA is TGTGCCAGCAGTATGGACCCCTCCTACGAGCAGTACTTC.

This clone was counted once. This chain connects TRBV6-6 to TRBJ1-1, with 10 nucleotides matching TRBD1. This CDR3 is 16 amino acids long. V trimming: 1 base; J trimming: 1 base; junction bases outside the gene matches: 3. The V gene's germline CDR1 is MNHNY and CDR2 SVGAGI (reference sequence). The chain's CDR3 is CASSYLGQGTNTEAFF. The CDR3 DNA reads as TGTGCCAGCAGTTACTTGGGACAGGGGACGAACACTGAAGCTTTCTTT.

A single count supports this clone. V gene TRBV5-1 combines with J gene TRBJ1-1; maybe TRBD1 (5 bases). The CDR3 has 16 residues. V lost 1 base, J lost 3 bases, and 16 bases lay in between. Germline V gene lookup returns CDR1 SGHRS and CDR2 YFSETQ. Here the CDR3 reads CASSLIPESGYTEAFF. DNA for the CDR3: TGCGCCAGCAGCTTGATCCCGGAATCAGGGTACACTGAAGCTTTCTTT.

V gene TRBV19 combines with J gene TRBJ2-3; 8 nucleotides agree with TRBD2. J lost 9 bases, V lost 5 bases, and 4 bases had no gene match. CDR1 is LNHDA and CDR2 is SQIVND in the germline V gene (reference sequence). The CDR3 totals 12 residues. The DNA of the CDR3 is TGTGCCAGTAGTTCCGTAGCGGGGACGCAGTATTTT. This sequence encodes CASSSVAGTQYF.

This chain uses TRBV7-3 with TRBJ2-5, with TRBD2 matching 9 bases. This CDR3 spans 18 amino acids. Germline V gene lookup returns CDR1 SGHTA and CDR2 FQGTGA. Losses at the gene ends were 5 bases for V and 1 base for J; bases not matched to a gene: 14. CDR3 in amino acids: CASSPDGAGGSPQETQYF. For the CDR3, the DNA is TGTGCCAGCAGCCCCGACGGAGCGGGGGGAAGCCCCCAAGAGACCCAGTACTTC.

The chain recombines TRBV29-1 with TRBJ1-1; a weak D match, TRBD1 (5 bases). Germline V gene sequence: CDR1 SQVTM, CDR2 ANQGSEA. The CDR3 contains 14 residues. V lost 4 bases and J lost 1, with 13 bases in between. The CDR3 DNA follows: TGCAGCGTTGTTAAGGGACCGAAGAACACTGAAGCTTTCTTT. Translated, it gives CSVVKGPKNTEAFF.

In regard to this clone: Other DNA variants within this sample encode the same CDR3. J is TRBJ2-3 and V is TRBV5-1; 11 bases line up with TRBD2. The ends lost 4 bases at V and 1 base at J; junction bases unmatched: 2. This CDR3 comprises 15 residues. Germline CDR1 SGHRS, CDR2 YFSETQ. CDR3 in DNA: TGCGCCAGCAGCCTGGGACTAGCGGGCACAGATACGCAGTATTTT. Protein sequence: CASSLGLAGTDTQYF.

The gene calls are TRBV19 and TRBJ2-6; either TRBD1 or TRBD2 may supply D (6 bases each). The CDR3 contains 15 residues. Per germline, CDR1 LNHDA and CDR2 SQIVND (reference sequence). Trimming removed 9 bases at V and 2 bases at J, with 14 bases between. CDR3 sequence (DNA): TGTGCCAGACCAAAGGGGGGAGCTGGGGCCAACGTCCTGACTTTC. Residues: CARPKGGAGANVLTF.

This clone was seen only once. The V gene is TRBV5-6, the J gene TRBJ1-3, with a weak D call TRBD1 (5 bases). Trimming took off 4 bases at V and 1 base at J, with 21 bases between the two ends. The germline V gene has CDR1 SGHDT and CDR2 YYEEEE. The CDR3 length is 18 residues. The CDR3 protein is CASSTIPGRRRSGNTIYF. CDR3 in DNA: TGTGCCAGCAGCACCATACCGGGACGGAGACGTTCTGGAAACACCATATATTTT.

This chain links TRBV6-6 with TRBJ1-1; D gene unclear. The CDR3 loop spans 13 amino acids. The ends were cut back, 2 bases at V and 4 bases at J, with 8 bases in the middle. The germline V gene encodes CDR1 MNHNY and CDR2 SVGAGI (reference sequence). For the CDR3, the DNA is TGTGCCAGCAGTTACCCGGGGTTCACTGAAGCTTTCTTT. Translation gives CASSYPGFTEAFF.

The chain carries TRBV15 and TRBJ2-1; D is unclear. Trimming took 0 bases from V and 0 from J, leaving 12 bases between them. The CDR3 length is 17 residues. CDR1 and CDR2 (germline): LNHNV, YYDKDF (reference sequence). The CDR3 loop reads CATSRESDLSSYNEQFF. The CDR3 DNA reads TGTGCCACCAGCAGAGAATCGGACCTAAGCTCCTACAATGAGCAGTTCTTC.

V is TRBV6-9 and J is TRBJ1-5; no reliable D call. From germline, CDR1 is MNHGY and CDR2 SVAAGI. V dropped 7 bases and J dropped 4 bases, with 2 bases sitting between them. The CDR3 spans 10 residues. The CDR3 reads CASINQPQHF. As DNA, the CDR3 is TGTGCCAGCATTAATCAGCCCCAGCATTTT.

The V and J genes are TRBV12-5 and TRBJ2-4, with 7 positions matching TRBD1. Germline CDR1 LGHNT, CDR2 FRNRAP. V shed 7 bases and J 8 bases; nucleotides not matched to a gene: 8. There are 13 residues in the CDR3. The CDR3 spells CASAQTGRDIQYF. In nucleotides, the CDR3 is TGTGCTAGTGCCCAGACAGGGCGGGACATTCAGTACTTC.

This clone was observed a single time. V gene TRBV7-3 combines with J gene TRBJ2-2; D possibly corresponds to TRBD1 (6 bases). The length of the CDR3 is 14 residues. The ends were cut back, 3 bases at V and 4 bases at J, with 9 bases in the middle. CDR1 and CDR2 from the germline V gene are SGHTA and FQGTGA. The CDR3 reads CASSFQGGTGELFF. In DNA form, the CDR3 reads TGTGCCAGCAGCTTCCAAGGGGGCACCGGGGAGCTGTTTTTT.